This passage covers 20 T cell receptor beta chains from one sample sequenced in a study of T cells after posttransplantation cyclophosphamide. Assay: immunoSEQ multiplex PCR; the TCRdb copy retains only in-frame clones and omits some. The sample was found to contain 30,000 to 45,000 clones, and every one recurs. Sequencing input: PBMCs. These receptors all stem from a girl aged 5-17 years in good health, CMV-negative, and a related stem cell transplant donor.

This clone was seen more than once but under ten times. J is TRBJ2-1 and V is TRBV18; perhaps TRBD2 as D (6 bases). The ends were cut back, 4 bases at V and 3 bases at J, with 16 bases in the middle. The germline CDR1 and CDR2 sequences are KGHSH and LQKENI. The CDR3 extends over 16 amino acids. The DNA of the CDR3 is TGTGCCAGCTCACGGCGGGAATGGGGTTTCTACAATGAGCAGTTCTTC. Its translation: CASSRREWGFYNEQFF.

In its sample, this clone was seen many times. J is TRBJ2-7 and V is TRBV6-1; no firm D call. The V end was cut by 3 bases, the J end by 2 bases, with 5 bases between. The length of the CDR3 is 12 residues. CDR1 MNHNS and CDR2 SASEGT come from the germline V gene. The CDR3 nucleotides are TGTGCCAGCAGTGACAGAACCTACGAGCAGTACTTC. As protein: CASSDRTYEQYF.

V usage is TRBV5-6 and J usage is TRBJ2-5; a weak D match, TRBD1 (6 bases). This CDR3 spans 14 amino acids. Trimming took 3 bases from V and 4 from J, leaving 13 bases between them. CDR1 SGHDT and CDR2 YYEEEE come from the germline V gene. The CDR3 sequence: CASSSQGTPETQYF. CDR3 DNA: TGTGCCAGCAGCTCACAGGGAACGCCAGAGACCCAGTACTTC.

The V gene is TRBV28, the J gene TRBJ1-3, with D uncertain. Germline values: CDR1 MDHEN, CDR2 SYDVKM. There are 15 residues in the CDR3. V lost 4 bases, J lost 0 bases, and 10 bases lay in between. For the CDR3, the DNA is TGTGCCAGCAGTTACGTCTTTAGCTCTGGAAACACCATATATTTT. It specifies CASSYVFSSGNTIYF.

This clone was counted ten times or more. The chain joins TRBV5-4 to TRBJ1-2; D is ambiguous. This CDR3 spans 14 amino acids. Trimming pared 4 bases from V and 2 bases from J, leaving 12 bases between. The V gene's germline CDR1 is SGHNT and CDR2 YYREEE (reference sequence). CDR3: CASSPGVTNYGYTF. DNA for the CDR3: TGTGCCAGCAGCCCCGGGGTAACCAACTATGGCTACACCTTC.

This clone occurred a few times. This chain joins TRBV27 and TRBJ2-7; a possible D gene is TRBD1 (6 bases). Trimming removed 6 bases from V and 3 bases from J, with 18 bases in between. In germline, CDR1 is MNHEY, CDR2 SMNVEV (reference sequence). The CDR3 is 15 amino acids. CDR3 nucleotide sequence: TGTGCCAGCAGAATGGGGGCCGGGGTAAGCTACGAGCAGTACTTC. It encodes CASRMGAGVSYEQYF.

This clone has a handful of counts. The chain couples TRBV25-1 to TRBJ1-2; tentatively, D is TRBD1 (5 bases). CDR3 length: 16 amino acids. Trimming cost V 3 bases and J 0 bases, with 14 bases left between them. Germline CDR1 reads MGHDK; CDR2 reads SYGVNS. CDR3 in amino acids: CASSELGGHPNYGYTF. The CDR3, as DNA: TGTGCCAGCAGTGAGCTGGGAGGACACCCTAACTATGGCTACACCTTC.

This clone was seen only a few times. V is TRBV19 and J is TRBJ2-5; 8 nucleotides agree with TRBD1. Germline V gene sequence: CDR1 LNHDA, CDR2 SQIVND (reference sequence). The V and J ends lost 5 bases and 2 bases, in that order; junction bases with no gene match: 4. The CDR3 totals 14 residues. CDR3 protein: CASSPQGAQETQYF. Written as DNA, the CDR3 is TGTGCCAGTAGTCCCCAGGGGGCTCAAGAGACCCAGTACTTC.

This clone was picked up many times. The chain has TRBV10-1 and TRBJ2-7, with a possible D match to TRBD2 (5 bases). Germline-derived CDR1 and CDR2 are WNHNN and SYGVQD (reference sequence). Trimming stripped 6 bases from V and 0 bases from J, with 15 bases between. This CDR3 is 15 amino acids long. This CDR3 reads CASRDRGRSSYEQYF. The DNA for the CDR3 is TGCGCCAGCAGGGACCGAGGGCGAAGCTCCTACGAGCAGTACTTC.

This clone was found many times. This chain uses TRBV18 with TRBJ1-1, with a possible D match to TRBD1 (6 bases). Trimming removed 3 bases at V and 6 bases at J, with 11 bases between. The CDR3 runs to 13 residues. CDR1 is KGHSH and CDR2 is LQKENI in the germline V gene. As DNA, the CDR3 is TGTGCCAGCTCACCCTTTGCAGGGGCTGAAGCTTTCTTT. Encoded protein: CASSPFAGAEAFF.

The V call is TRBV27, the J call TRBJ2-7; maybe TRBD2 (5 bases). V was cut by 10 bases and J by 0 bases, with 13 bases left in between. The germline V gene encodes CDR1 MNHEY and CDR2 SMNVEV (reference sequence). The CDR3 covers 13 residues. CDR3 in DNA: TGTGCCACCTCGGACTTTAGCTCCTACGAGCAGTACTTC. It specifies CATSDFSSYEQYF.

This clone appeared many times. V and J are TRBV7-2 and TRBJ1-1; TRBD1 is a possible D gene (5 bases). CDR1 SGHTA and CDR2 FQGNSA come from the germline V gene. V lost 3 bases, J lost 1 base, and 6 bases lay in between. The CDR3 sequence is 13 residues long. The CDR3 bases are TGTGCCAGCAGCTTTACAGGGAACACTGAAGCTTTCTTT. It translates to CASSFTGNTEAFF.

At least ten counts were recorded for this clone. The CDR3 sequence: CASRGVSGEPYEQYF. The CDR3 DNA reads as TGTGCCAGCAGGGGGGTGAGCGGGGAACCCTACGAGCAGTACTTC. The chain has TRBV2 and TRBJ2-7, with 7 positions matching TRBD2. This CDR3 is 15 amino acids long. J was trimmed by 2 bases and V by 6 bases; bases with no gene match: 10. Germline CDR1 SNHLY, CDR2 FYNNEI.

This clone was seen more than once but under ten times. The V and J genes are TRBV7-9 and TRBJ2-2; TRBD1 matches at 8 bases. The germline V gene has CDR1 SEHNR and CDR2 FQNEAQ (reference sequence). This CDR3 is built from 18 residues. J was trimmed by 4 bases and V by 3 bases; bases with no gene match: 13. The CDR3 is CASSFKFLGQEGTGELFF. CDR3 coding DNA: TGTGCCAGCAGCTTCAAATTTCTGGGACAGGAAGGCACCGGGGAGCTGTTTTTT.

The rearrangement uses TRBV29-1 and TRBJ1-1; perhaps TRBD1 as D (5 bases). From germline, CDR1 is SQVTM and CDR2 ANQGSEA. CDR3 length: 12 residues. Trimming took 4 bases from V and 4 from J, leaving 10 bases between them. The CDR3 loop is CSVVGGSTEAFF. As DNA, the CDR3 is TGCAGCGTTGTTGGGGGGAGCACTGAAGCTTTCTTT.

The CDR3 here is CANPEGEGEQFF. CDR3 nucleotide sequence: TGTGCCAACCCGGAAGGGGAGGGCGAGCAGTTCTTC. The V call is TRBV6-5, the J call TRBJ2-1; 7 nucleotides align to TRBD2. This CDR3 has 12 residues. CDR1 is MNHEY and CDR2 is SVGAGI in the germline V gene. Unmatched junction bases numbered 10, after V lost 10 bases and J lost 10 bases.

This clone came up a few times. The CDR3 region is CASSSSYEQYF. In DNA, the CDR3 is TGTGCCAGCAGTTCATCCTACGAGCAGTACTTC. The V and J genes are TRBV27 and TRBJ2-7; D unresolved. This CDR3 comprises 11 residues. Trimming took off 4 bases at V and 1 base at J, with 2 bases between the two ends. Germline V CDR1 and CDR2: MNHEY, SMNVEV (reference sequence).

This clone was counted only a few times. The gene calls are TRBV28 and TRBJ2-7, with D possibly TRBD1 on 6 matching bases. Germline V gene data show CDR1 as MDHEN and CDR2 as SYDVKM. This CDR3 has 13 residues. Trimming took 6 bases from V and 2 from J, leaving 11 bases between them. CDR3 amino acids: CASRLNRAYEQYF. The DNA for the CDR3 is TGTGCCAGCAGGCTTAACAGGGCCTACGAGCAGTACTTC.

The V gene is TRBV15, the J gene TRBJ2-3, with D possibly being TRBD1 (5 bases). V was shortened by 2 bases and J by 0 bases, with 9 bases between the two germline ends. The CDR3 is 15 amino acids. The V gene's germline CDR1 is LNHNV and CDR2 YYDKDF (reference sequence). The CDR3 sequence: CATSRRGHSTDTQYF. The CDR3 nucleotides read TGTGCCACCAGCAGACGTGGACATAGCACAGATACGCAGTATTTT.

In its sample, this clone was seen many times. This sequence joins TRBV5-4 and TRBJ2-7; a possible D gene is TRBD2 (6 bases). In germline, CDR1 is SGHNT, CDR2 YYREEE (reference sequence). V was clipped by 4 bases and J by 7 bases, with 18 bases between them. This CDR3 contains 14 residues. The CDR3, as DNA: TGTGCCAGCAGCACTCCGACTAGGCCGGGGGAGCAGTACTTC. This gives the protein CASSTPTRPGEQYF. The entire variable domain, with the rest obtained from reference TRBV5-4 and TRBJ2-7, is as follows: ETGVTQSPTHLIKTRGQQVTLRCSSQSGHNTVSWYQQALGQGPQFIFQYYREEENGRGNFPPRFSGLQFPNYSSELNVNALELDDSALYLCASSTPTRPGEQYFGPGTRLTVT.